The rows below give T cell receptor beta chains drawn from one sample of a study of shared clonotypes between healthy human individuals. Assay used: immunoSEQ multiplex PCR; TCRdb lists only in-frame clones, some missing. The table records millions of clones, 80% to 95% of them present only once. Specimen: naive CD4+ T cells from PBMCs. All receptors derive from a man younger than 35 in good health. Some clones in this sample may be carry-over from other donors' samples. Both conserved end residues are part of each CDR3. D genes are given only for firm matches. The size field is filled for only some rows; it gives once, few, many or a size class.

CASSPTGLEQYF	TGTGCCAGCAGCCCCACAGGGCTCGAGCAGTACTTC	TRBV7-8	NA	TRBJ2-7	NA
CASSFSGNTIYF	TGTGCCAGCAGCTTCTCTGGAAACACCATATATTTT	TRBV11-2	NA	TRBJ1-3	NA
CASSESGLSYNEQFF	TGTGCCAGCAGTGAATCGGGCCTTAGCTACAATGAGCAGTTCTTC	TRBV6-1	NA	TRBJ2-1	NA
CAWSVGYDRIGEQYF	TGTGCCTGGAGTGTAGGGTACGACAGGATAGGCGAGCAGTACTTC	TRBV30	NA	TRBJ2-7	NA
CASSASQLAGANEQFF	TGTGCCAGCAGCGCATCCCAACTAGCGGGAGCCAATGAGCAGTTCTTC	TRBV9	NA	TRBJ2-1	TRBD2
CASSRPIPETQYF	TGTGCCAGCAGTCGCCCGATCCCAGAGACCCAGTACTTC	TRBV28	NA	TRBJ2-5	NA
CASSVVERTDTQYF	TGTGCCAGCAGCGTAGTAGAGAGGACAGATACGCAGTATTTT	TRBV9	NA	TRBJ2-3	NA
CAVRDRITGELFF	TGTGCCGTACGAGACAGGATCACCGGGGAGCTGTTTTTT	TRBV10-3	NA	TRBJ2-2	NA
CASSPPRDISHFSYEQYF	TGTGCCAGCTCACCCCCGAGAGATATTTCTCACTTCTCCTACGAGCAGTACTTC	TRBV18	NA	TRBJ2-7	NA
CATTVRGEYTDTQYF	TGTGCCACCACCGTCCGGGGTGAATACACAGATACGCAGTATTTT	TRBV9	NA	TRBJ2-3	NA
CASSSDRTGWGGYTF	TGTGCCAGCAGTTCGGACAGGACGGGTTGGGGTGGCTACACCTTC	TRBV7-2	once	TRBJ1-2	TRBD1
CASSPLGGNPNEKLFF	TGCGCCAGCAGCCCCCTCGGTGGAAATCCGAATGAAAAACTGTTTTTT	TRBV5-1	NA	TRBJ1-4	NA
CASSGPPLYEQYF	TGCGCCAGCAGTGGCCCGCCCCTATACGAGCAGTACTTC	TRBV10-1	once	TRBJ2-7	NA
CASSWGRRDTDTQYF	TGTGCCAGCAGTTGGGGGCGGAGGGACACAGATACGCAGTATTTT	TRBV2	NA	TRBJ2-3	NA
CASTTQGGTTYEQYF	TGTGCCAGCACCACCCAGGGAGGGACGACCTACGAGCAGTACTTC	TRBV28	NA	TRBJ2-7	TRBD2
CASSYSQAYNEQFF	TGTGCCAGCAGTTACTCACAAGCCTACAATGAGCAGTTCTTC	TRBV6-6	NA	TRBJ2-1	NA
CASSLGKGLAVSVREQFF	TGTGCCAGCAGCCTCGGGAAGGGACTAGCGGTTTCAGTTCGGGAGCAGTTCTTC	TRBV11-3	NA	TRBJ2-1	TRBD2
CASSQVARTHQETQYF	TGCGCCAGCAGCCAGGTCGCGAGGACACACCAAGAGACCCAGTACTTC	TRBV4-1	NA	TRBJ2-5	NA
CASSPPRGGKQFF	TGTGCCAGCAGTCCCCCCCGCGGGGGGAAGCAGTTCTTC	TRBV6-5	NA	TRBJ2-1	TRBD2
CASSPYSLGNYGYTF	TGTGCCAGCTCACCTTATTCGCTAGGGAACTATGGCTACACCTTC	TRBV18	NA	TRBJ1-2	NA
CASRAGGSGNEQFF	TGTGCCAGCAGGGCTGGGGGTTCTGGCAATGAGCAGTTCTTC	TRBV5-8	NA	TRBJ2-1	NA
CASTLSGVNTEAFF	TGTGCCAGCACCCTCTCGGGGGTGAACACTGAAGCTTTCTTT	TRBV28	NA	TRBJ1-1	NA
CASSVEGAGGTYEQYF	TGTGCCAGCAGCGTAGAGGGGGCAGGGGGCACCTACGAGCAGTACTTC	TRBV9	NA	TRBJ2-7	TRBD1
CASSSTTGGSYEQYF	TGTGCCAGCAGTTCGACAACAGGGGGGTCCTACGAGCAGTACTTC	TRBV28	NA	TRBJ2-7	TRBD1
CASTGGDFNGYTF	TGTGCCAGCACCGGCGGGGATTTTAATGGCTACACCTTC	TRBV9	NA	TRBJ1-2	NA
CASNWDRPPDTQYF	TGCGCCAGCAATTGGGACAGGCCCCCGGATACGCAGTATTTT	TRBV5-1	NA	TRBJ2-3	TRBD1
CASSEAPAGSGNTIYF	TGTGCCAGCAGTGAGGCGCCAGCTGGCTCTGGAAACACCATATATTTT	TRBV2	NA	TRBJ1-3	NA
CAIRGQGHNEQFF	TGTGCCATCAGGGGACAGGGACACAATGAGCAGTTCTTC	TRBV10-3	NA	TRBJ2-1	TRBD1
CASSLGPTLRRTGELFF	TGTGCCAGCAGCTTAGGTCCCACCTTAAGAAGAACCGGGGAGCTGTTTTTT	TRBV7-3	NA	TRBJ2-2	NA
CASSGGTLSNQPQHF	TGTGCCAGCAGTGGGGGTACTCTTAGCAATCAGCCCCAGCATTTT	TRBV6-1	NA	TRBJ1-5	NA
CAWSGQGRQPQHF	TGTGCCTGGAGTGGACAGGGACGTCAGCCCCAGCATTTT	TRBV30	NA	TRBJ1-5	TRBD1
CASSYSVGTSRIQYF	TGTGCCAGCAGTTACTCGGTGGGGACTAGCCGTATACAGTACTTC	TRBV6-5	NA	TRBJ2-7	TRBD2
CASSALQGNTEAFF	TGTGCCAGCAGTGCCCTTCAGGGGAACACTGAAGCTTTCTTT	TRBV2	NA	TRBJ1-1	NA
CASSLVVGGTDTQYF	TGTGCCAGCAGCTTAGTCGTTGGGGGCACAGATACGCAGTATTTT	TRBV11-3	NA	TRBJ2-3	NA
CASSPQSVEQYF	TGTGCCAGCTCACCACAGTCAGTCGAGCAGTACTTC	TRBV18	NA	TRBJ2-7	NA
CASSQGLRGHGGNTIYF	TGCGCCAGCAGCCAAGGTCTTAGGGGGCATGGAGGAAACACCATATATTTT	TRBV5-1	NA	TRBJ1-3	TRBD1
CASSPPRDRGYYGYTF	TGTGCCAGCAGCCCGCCCCGGGACAGGGGGTACTATGGCTACACCTTC	TRBV7-8	NA	TRBJ1-2	TRBD1
CASSSGTGDYQPQHF	TGCGCCAGCAGCTCAGGGACAGGGGACTATCAGCCCCAGCATTTT	TRBV5-1	NA	TRBJ1-5	TRBD1
CATRERAGNQPQHF	TGTGCCACCCGGGAGAGGGCGGGCAATCAGCCCCAGCATTTT	TRBV19	NA	TRBJ1-5	NA
CASSLGTRGATEQYF	TGTGCCAGCAGCTTGGGAACTAGGGGGGCTACGGAGCAGTACTTC	TRBV5-5	NA	TRBJ2-7	NA
CASSISRVTNTEAFF	TGCGCCAGCAGCATTTCAAGGGTTACGAACACTGAAGCTTTCTTT	TRBV5-1	NA	TRBJ1-1	NA
CASSLVALFGLGEETQYF	TGCGCCAGCAGCTTGGTGGCCCTCTTTGGACTAGGAGAAGAGACCCAGTACTTC	TRBV5-1	NA	TRBJ2-5	TRBD2
CASSLAGTENTEAFF	TGCGCCAGCAGCTTGGCCGGGACAGAGAACACTGAAGCTTTCTTT	TRBV5-1	NA	TRBJ1-1	TRBD1
CASSEPPSGSTDTQYF	TGTGCCAGCAGTGAACCCCCTAGCGGGAGCACAGATACGCAGTATTTT	TRBV6-1	NA	TRBJ2-3	TRBD2
CASPRRPSSGEQYF	TGTGCCAGCCCGCGAAGGCCCTCCTCGGGCGAGCAGTACTTC	TRBV6-6	NA	TRBJ2-7	NA
CASSADRSPVSGQPQHF	TGTGCCAGCAGCGCCGATCGGAGCCCGGTTTCGGGTCAGCCCCAGCATTTT	TRBV27	NA	TRBJ1-5	NA
CSVAYPSREDTEAFF	TGCAGCGTTGCCTATCCCTCCAGGGAGGACACTGAAGCTTTCTTT	TRBV29-1	few	TRBJ1-1	NA
CATSTARGVVGYTF	TGCGCCACCTCTACAGCTAGGGGGGTGGTCGGCTACACCTTC	TRBV10-2	NA	TRBJ1-2	NA